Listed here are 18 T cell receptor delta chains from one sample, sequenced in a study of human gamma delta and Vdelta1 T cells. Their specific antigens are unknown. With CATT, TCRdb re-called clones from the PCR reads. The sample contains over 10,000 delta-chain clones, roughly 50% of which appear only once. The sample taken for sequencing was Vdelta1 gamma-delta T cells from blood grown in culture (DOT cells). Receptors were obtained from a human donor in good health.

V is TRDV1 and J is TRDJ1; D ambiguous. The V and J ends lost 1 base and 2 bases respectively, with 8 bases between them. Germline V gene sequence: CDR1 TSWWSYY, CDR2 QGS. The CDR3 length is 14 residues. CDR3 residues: CALGERTTTDKLIF. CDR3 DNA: TGTGCTCTTGGGGAACGAACAACTACCGATAAACTCATCTTT.

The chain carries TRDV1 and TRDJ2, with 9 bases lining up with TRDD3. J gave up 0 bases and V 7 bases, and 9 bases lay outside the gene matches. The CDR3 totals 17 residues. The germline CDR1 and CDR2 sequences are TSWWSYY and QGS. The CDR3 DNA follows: TGTGCTCTTGTCAAGTGGCTGGGGGATTCTTTGACAGCACAACTCTTCTTT. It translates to CALVKWLGDSLTAQLFF.

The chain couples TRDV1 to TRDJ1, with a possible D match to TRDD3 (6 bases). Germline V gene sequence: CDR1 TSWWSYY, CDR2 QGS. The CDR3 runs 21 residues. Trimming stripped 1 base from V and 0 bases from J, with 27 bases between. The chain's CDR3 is CALGERMGGRGGLPYTDKLIF. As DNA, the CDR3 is TGTGCTCTTGGGGAACGCATGGGGGGACGAGGGGGGCTCCCATACACCGATAAACTCATCTTT.

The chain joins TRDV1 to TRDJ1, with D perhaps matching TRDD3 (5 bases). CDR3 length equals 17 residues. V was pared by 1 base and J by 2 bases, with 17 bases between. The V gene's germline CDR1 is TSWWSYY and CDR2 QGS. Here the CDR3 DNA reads TGTGCTCTTGGGGAACCCCTTAAGGGATTCGCGACCGATAAACTCATCTTT. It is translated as CALGEPLKGFATDKLIF.

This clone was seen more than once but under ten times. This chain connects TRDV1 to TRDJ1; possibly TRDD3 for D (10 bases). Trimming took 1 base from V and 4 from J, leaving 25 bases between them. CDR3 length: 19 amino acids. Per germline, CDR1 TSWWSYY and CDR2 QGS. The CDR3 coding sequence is TGTGCTCTTGGGGAACAGGCCTTCCTACGGGGGGATACGCTCGATAAACTCATCTTT. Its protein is CALGEQAFLRGDTLDKLIF.

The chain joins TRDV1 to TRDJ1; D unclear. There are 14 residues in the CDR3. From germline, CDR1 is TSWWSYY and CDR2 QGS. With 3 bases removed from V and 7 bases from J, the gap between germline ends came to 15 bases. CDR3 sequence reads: CALGDPKDISKLIF. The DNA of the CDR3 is TGTGCTCTTGGGGACCCTAAAGATATCAGTAAACTCATCTTT.

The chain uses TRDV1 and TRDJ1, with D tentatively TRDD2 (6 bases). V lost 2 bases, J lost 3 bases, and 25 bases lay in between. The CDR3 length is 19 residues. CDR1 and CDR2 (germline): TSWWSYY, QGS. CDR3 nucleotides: TGTGCTCTTGGGGAATTTCGCCCTTCCCGACGATGGGTACCCGATAAACTCATCTTT. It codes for CALGEFRPSRRWVPDKLIF.

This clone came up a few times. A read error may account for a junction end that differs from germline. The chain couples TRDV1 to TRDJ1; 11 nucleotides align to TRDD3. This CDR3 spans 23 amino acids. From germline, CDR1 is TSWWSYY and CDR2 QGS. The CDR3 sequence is CALGGLSAVRVCKVLGDTGKLIF. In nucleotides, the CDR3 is TGTGCTCTTGGGGGGCTCAGCGCTGTACGGGTCTGCAAAGTTCTGGGGGATACCGGTAAACTCATCTTT.

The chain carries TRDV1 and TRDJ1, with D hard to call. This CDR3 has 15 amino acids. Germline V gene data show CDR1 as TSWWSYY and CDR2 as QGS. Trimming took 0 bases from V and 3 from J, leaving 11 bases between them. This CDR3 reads CALGELERDPDKLIF. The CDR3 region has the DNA TGTGCTCTTGGGGAACTTGAGAGGGACCCCGATAAACTCATCTTT.

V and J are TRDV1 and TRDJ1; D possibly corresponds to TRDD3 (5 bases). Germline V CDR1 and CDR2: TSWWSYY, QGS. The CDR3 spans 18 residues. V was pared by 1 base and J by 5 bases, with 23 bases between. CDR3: CALGERREGAHTGDKLIF. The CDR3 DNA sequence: TGTGCTCTTGGGGAACGACGGGAGGGGGCCCATACAGGGGATAAACTCATCTTT.

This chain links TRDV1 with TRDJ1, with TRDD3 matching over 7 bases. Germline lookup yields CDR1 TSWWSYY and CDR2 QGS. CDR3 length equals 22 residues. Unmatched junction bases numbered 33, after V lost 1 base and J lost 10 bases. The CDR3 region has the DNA TGTGCTCTTGGGGAACGGGTTACCCGTCTTTACGGTACTGGGGTCCGTTTTTCCGGACTCATCTTT. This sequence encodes CALGERVTRLYGTGVRFSGLIF.

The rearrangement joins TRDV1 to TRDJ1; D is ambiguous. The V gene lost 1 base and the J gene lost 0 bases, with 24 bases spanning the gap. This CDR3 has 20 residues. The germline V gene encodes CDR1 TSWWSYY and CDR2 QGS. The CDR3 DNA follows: TGTGCTCTTGGGGAACCCAGTCTGGACTCCTTTAACCGGTACACCGATAAACTCATCTTT. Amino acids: CALGEPSLDSFNRYTDKLIF.

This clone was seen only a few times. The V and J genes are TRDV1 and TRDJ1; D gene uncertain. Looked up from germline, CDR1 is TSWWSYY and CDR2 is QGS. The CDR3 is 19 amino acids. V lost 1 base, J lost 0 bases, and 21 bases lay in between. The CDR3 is CALGEPQGGGALYTDKLIF. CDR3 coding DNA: TGTGCTCTTGGGGAACCCCAGGGTGGTGGCGCCTTGTACACCGATAAACTCATCTTT.

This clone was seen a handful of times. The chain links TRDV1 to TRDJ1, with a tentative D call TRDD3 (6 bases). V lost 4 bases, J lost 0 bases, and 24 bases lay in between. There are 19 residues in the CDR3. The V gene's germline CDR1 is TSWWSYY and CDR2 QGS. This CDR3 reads CALGARGPRPTGYTDKLIF. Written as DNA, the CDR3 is TGTGCTCTTGGGGCCCGGGGGCCCCGGCCCACTGGGTACACCGATAAACTCATCTTT.

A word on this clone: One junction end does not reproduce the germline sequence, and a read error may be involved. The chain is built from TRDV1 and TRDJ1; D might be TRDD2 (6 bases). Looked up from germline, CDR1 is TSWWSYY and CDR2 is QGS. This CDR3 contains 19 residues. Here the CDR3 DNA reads TGTGCTCTTGGGGAACTTCTCCTACGTCCCGTCCCCTACACCGATAAACGCATCTTT. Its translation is CALGELLLRPVPYTDKRIF.

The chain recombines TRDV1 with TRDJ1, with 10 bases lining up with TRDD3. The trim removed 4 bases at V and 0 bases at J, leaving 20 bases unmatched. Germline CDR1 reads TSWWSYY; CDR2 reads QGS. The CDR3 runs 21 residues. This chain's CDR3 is CALGGEGTLWGIRENTDKLIF. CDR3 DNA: TGTGCTCTTGGGGGGGAAGGAACACTCTGGGGGATAAGGGAGAACACCGATAAACTCATCTTT.

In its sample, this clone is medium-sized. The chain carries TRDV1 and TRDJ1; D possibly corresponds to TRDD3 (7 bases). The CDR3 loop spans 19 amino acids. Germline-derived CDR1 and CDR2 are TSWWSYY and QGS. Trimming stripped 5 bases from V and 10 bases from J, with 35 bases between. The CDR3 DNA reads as TGTGCTCTTGGGTCGCTTCCTGAGATGTACTGGGGACCACCACGGAGACTCATCTTT. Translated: CALGSLPEMYWGPPRRLIF.

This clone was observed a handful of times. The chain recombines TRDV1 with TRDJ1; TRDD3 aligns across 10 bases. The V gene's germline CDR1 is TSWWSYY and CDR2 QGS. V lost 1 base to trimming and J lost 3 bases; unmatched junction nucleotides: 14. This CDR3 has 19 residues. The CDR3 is CALGERSLLTGGSADKLIF. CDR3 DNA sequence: TGTGCTCTTGGGGAACGGTCGCTTCTCACTGGGGGATCAGCCGATAAACTCATCTTT.